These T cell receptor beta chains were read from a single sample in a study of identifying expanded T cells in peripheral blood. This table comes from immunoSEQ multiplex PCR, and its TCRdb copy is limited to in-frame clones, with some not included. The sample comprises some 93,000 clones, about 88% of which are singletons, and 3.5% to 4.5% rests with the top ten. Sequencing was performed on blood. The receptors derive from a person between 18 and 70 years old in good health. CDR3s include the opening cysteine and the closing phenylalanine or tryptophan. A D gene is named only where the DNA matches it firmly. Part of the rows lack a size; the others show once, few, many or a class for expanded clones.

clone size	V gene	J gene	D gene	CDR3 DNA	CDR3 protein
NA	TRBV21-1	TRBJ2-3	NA	TGTGCCAGCACGATCGGACTGTGGGCAGATACGCAGTATTTT	CASTIGLWADTQYF
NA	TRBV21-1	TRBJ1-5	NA	TGTGCCAGCAGCAAAGATACAGCGAACAATCAGCCCCAGCATTTT	CASSKDTANNQPQHF
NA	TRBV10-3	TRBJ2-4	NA	TGTGCCATCAGTGACAGCGAAAACATTCAGTACTTC	CAISDSENIQYF
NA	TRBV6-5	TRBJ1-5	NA	TGTGCCAGCAGTTACGTACCGGGACTTCTCGATCAGCCCCAGCATTTT	CASSYVPGLLDQPQHF
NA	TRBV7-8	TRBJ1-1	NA	TGTGCCAGCCAGGGGCGGGGGGGCACTGAAGCTTTCTTT	CASQGRGGTEAFF
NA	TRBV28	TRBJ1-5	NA	TGTGCCAGTCGTCCTTCTGGGGTTGGCAATCAGCCCCAGCATTTT	CASRPSGVGNQPQHF
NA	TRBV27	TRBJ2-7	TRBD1	TGTGCCGGAGGACAGGGGAACGAGCAGTACTTC	CAGGQGNEQYF
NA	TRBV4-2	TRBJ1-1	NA	TGTGCCAGCAGCCAGGTGACAGGGAACACTGAAGCTTTCTTT	CASSQVTGNTEAFF
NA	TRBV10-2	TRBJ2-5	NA	TGCGCCAGCAGTGGTCTGGCAGGGGAAGAGACCCAGTACTTC	CASSGLAGEETQYF
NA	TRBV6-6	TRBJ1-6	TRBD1	TGTGCCAGCAGTTACTCGTCAGGGGGTAATTCACCCCTCCACTTT	CASSYSSGGNSPLHF
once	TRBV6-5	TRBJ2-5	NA	TGTGCCAGCACCAACTGGGAGACCCAGTACTTC	CASTNWETQYF
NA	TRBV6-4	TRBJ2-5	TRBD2	TGTGCCAGCAGTGAGGGTAGCGGGCCGCAAGAGACCCAGTACTTC	CASSEGSGPQETQYF
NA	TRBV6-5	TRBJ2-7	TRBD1	TGTGCCAGCAGTTACGGGGACAGCTCCTACGAGCAGTACTTC	CASSYGDSSYEQYF
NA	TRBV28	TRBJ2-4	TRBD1	TGTGCCAGCAGTTTGCTAGGGGGCGAGGATTTGGCCAAAAACATTCAGTACTTC	CASSLLGGEDLAKNIQYF
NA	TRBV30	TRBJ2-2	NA	TGTGCCTGGCGACAGTTAATGTCCGGGGAGCTGTTTTTT	CAWRQLMSGELFF
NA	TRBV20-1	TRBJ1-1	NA	TGCAGTGCTAGAGATGAAGGGGCCGCTTTCTTT	CSARDEGAAFF
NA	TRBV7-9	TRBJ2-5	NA	TGTGCCAGCAGCTTTAGTGTTGGAGAGACCCAGTACTTC	CASSFSVGETQYF
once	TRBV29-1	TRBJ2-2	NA	TGCAGCGTTGCCCCAACAGCCACCGGGGAGCTGTTTTTT	CSVAPTATGELFF
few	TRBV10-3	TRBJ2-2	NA	TGTGCCATCAGTAGACGGACCACCGAGAACACCGGGGAGCTGTTTTTT	CAISRRTTENTGELFF
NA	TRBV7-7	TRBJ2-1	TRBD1	TGTGCCAGCAGCCCGGGACAGGGGGCGCGGAATGAGCAGTTCTTC	CASSPGQGARNEQFF